The 16 T cell receptor beta chains below all came from one sample that was sequenced in a study of cytomegalovirus exposure and HLA in healthy donors. Primers: 60 Vbeta forward and 13 Jbeta reverse. Profiled with immunoSEQ multiplex PCR; TCRdb holds only in-frame clones, not every one. This sample has 90,000 to 150,000 clones, with 81% found just once. The source material was PBMCs. The receptors shown here come from a woman in her forties in good health and CMV-seronegative.

The chain recombines TRBV5-4 with TRBJ2-1, with 11 bases lining up with TRBD2. The CDR3 has 15 residues. Germline CDR1 reads SGHNT; CDR2 reads YYREEE (reference sequence). The V segment lost 4 bases and the J segment 8 bases; nucleotides outside the gene matches: 8. DNA for the CDR3: TGTGCCAGCAGCCCTCACGGGACTAGCGGAGATGAGCAGTTCTTC. Translation gives CASSPHGTSGDEQFF. The full variable domain, in which reference TRBV5-4 and TRBJ2-1 provide the parts outside the CDR3, is ETGVTQSPTHLIKTRGQQVTLRCSSQSGHNTVSWYQQALGQGPQFIFQYYREEENGRGNFPPRFSGLQFPNYSSELNVNALELDDSALYLCASSPHGTSGDEQFFGPGTRLTVL.

This rearrangement joins TRBV4-3 to TRBJ2-1, with TRBD2 matching 9 bases. V was clipped by 1 base and J by 0 bases; unmatched bases: 4. CDR3 length equals 17 residues. Germline CDR1 LGHNA, CDR2 YSLEER. The CDR3 loop reads CASSQGTSESSYNEQFF. The CDR3 DNA sequence: TGCGCCAGCAGCCAAGGGACTAGCGAGAGCTCCTACAATGAGCAGTTCTTC.

This clone was picked up one time. The genes are TRBV19 and TRBJ2-1, with 8 positions matching TRBD1. The CDR3 covers 13 residues. After removal of 9 bases from V and 7 bases from J, the junction contained 8 bases not matched to a gene. Germline V gives CDR1 LNHDA, CDR2 SQIVND (reference sequence). Here the CDR3 reads CASKTGDGNEQFF. The CDR3, as DNA: TGTGCCAGCAAGACAGGGGATGGGAATGAGCAGTTCTTC.

The CDR3 region has the DNA TGTGCCAGTAGTAGGGAGACAGGGGGAAACACTGAAGCTTTCTTT. Translating gives CASSRETGGNTEAFF. The chain joins TRBV19 to TRBJ1-1; 9 nucleotides align to TRBD1. Unmatched junction bases numbered 5, after V lost 4 bases and J lost 2 bases. The CDR3 covers 15 residues. Germline CDR1 is LNHDA and CDR2 is SQIVND (reference sequence).

The genes are TRBV9 and TRBJ1-1; D possibly corresponds to TRBD1 (6 bases). The V end was cut by 4 bases, the J end by 4 bases, with 17 bases between. The CDR3 spans 15 residues. Germline CDR1 and CDR2: SGDLS and YYNGEE. The CDR3 DNA is TGTGCCAGCAGCAAAGGGGGGGGTGTGGGCACTGAAGCTTTCTTT. As protein: CASSKGGGVGTEAFF.

The chain combines TRBV11-2 with TRBJ2-2, with 7 bases lining up with TRBD1. Germline trimming cut 8 bases from V and 0 bases from J; bases unmatched to any gene: 6. Germline CDR1 is SGHAT and CDR2 is FQNNGV. This CDR3 region has 15 residues. The CDR3 here is CASGLGTANTGELFF. The CDR3 DNA follows: TGTGCCAGCGGACTCGGGACAGCGAACACCGGGGAGCTGTTTTTT. The full variable domain, with the rest looked up from reference TRBV11-2 and TRBJ2-2, is EAGVAQSPRYKIIEKRQSVAFWCNPISGHATLYWYQQILGQGPKLLIQFQNNGVVDDSQLPKDRFSAERLKGVDSTLKIQPAKLEDSAVYLCASGLGTANTGELFFGEGSRLTVL.

This chain uses TRBV7-8 with TRBJ1-1; D gene ambiguous. Germline values: CDR1 SGHVS, CDR2 FQNEAQ. The V end was cut by 1 base, the J end by 2 bases, with 5 bases between. The CDR3 has 13 amino acids. CDR3 bases: TGTGCCAGCAGCTTAGAAGCCAACACTGAAGCTTTCTTT. The encoded protein is CASSLEANTEAFF. The whole variable domain, filled in from reference TRBV7-8 and TRBJ1-1, reads GAGVSQSPRYKVAKRGQDVALRCDPISGHVSLFWYQQALGQGPEFLTYFQNEAQLDKSGLPSDRFFAERPEGSVSTLKIQRTQQEDSAVYLCASSLEANTEAFFGQGTRLTVV.

The chain uses TRBV5-1 and TRBJ1-1; D may be TRBD1 (5 bases). CDR1 is SGHRS and CDR2 is YFSETQ in the germline V gene. V was clipped by 0 bases and J by 2 bases, with 14 bases between them. This CDR3 region has 16 residues. DNA of the CDR3: TGCGCCAGCAGCTTGGGTCTACGGGGACTAAACACTGAAGCTTTCTTT. Translating it yields CASSLGLRGLNTEAFF.

Only one count was recorded for this clone. The chain combines TRBV4-1 with TRBJ2-1; 7 bases map to TRBD1. J lost 6 bases, V lost 1 base, and 9 bases had no gene match. Germline assignment: CDR1 MGHRA and CDR2 YSYEKL. This CDR3 spans 16 amino acids. The DNA of the CDR3 is TGCGCCAGCAGCCAAGTCCGAGGGGGCTGGAGCAATGAGCAGTTCTTC. Translation gives CASSQVRGGWSNEQFF.

The chain couples TRBV5-5 to TRBJ1-1; D is uncertain. The CDR3 consists of 14 residues. The V end lost 3 bases, the J end lost 1 base, and 10 bases lay between the germline ends. Germline loops: CDR1 SGHKS, CDR2 YYEKEE (reference sequence). The CDR3 sequence: CASSSWTGNTEAFF. The CDR3 DNA reads as TGTGCCAGCAGCTCATGGACTGGGAACACTGAAGCTTTCTTT.

The chain has TRBV5-1 and TRBJ2-2, with D maybe TRBD1 (5 bases). Germline V gene data show CDR1 as SGHRS and CDR2 as YFSETQ. Trimming cost V 2 bases and J 5 bases, with 16 bases left between them. The CDR3 has 16 residues. The CDR3 region has the DNA TGCGCCAGCAGCTTTATAACAGGTCTCAGGACCGGGGAGCTGTTTTTT. Translated, it gives CASSFITGLRTGELFF.

The chain has TRBV2 and TRBJ2-5; maybe TRBD2 (5 bases). Trimming cost V 10 bases and J 4 bases, with 10 bases left between them. This CDR3 spans 11 amino acids. The V gene's germline CDR1 is SNHLY and CDR2 FYNNEI. The CDR3 region has the DNA TGTGCCAACTTAGAGGGAGAGACCCAGTACTTC. Amino acids: CANLEGETQYF.

The V call is TRBV5-1, the J call TRBJ2-5, with D possibly matching TRBD2 (6 bases). The CDR3 runs 11 residues. Germline V gives CDR1 SGHRS, CDR2 YFSETQ. Trimming removed 7 bases at V and 10 bases at J, with 14 bases between. The CDR3 DNA follows: TGCGCCAGCGGAAACAAGGAGGGCCAGTACTTC. Translating it yields CASGNKEGQYF.

In its sample, this clone was seen a few times. V is TRBV6-5 and J is TRBJ2-7; 12 bases are shared with TRBD2. Germline V gene lookup returns CDR1 MNHEY and CDR2 SVGAGI. CDR3 length: 16 residues. The trim removed 0 bases at V and 4 bases at J, leaving 4 bases unmatched. CDR3: CASSYSALAGGYEQYF. The CDR3 region has the DNA TGTGCCAGCAGTTACTCAGCCCTAGCGGGAGGGTACGAGCAGTACTTC.

The chain recombines TRBV6-5 with TRBJ2-5; 7 nucleotides align to TRBD1. V was clipped by 6 bases and J by 5 bases; unmatched bases: 12. CDR3 length: 15 residues. The germline V gene has CDR1 MNHEY and CDR2 SVGAGI. The CDR3 here is CASSHKGAIGETQYF. In DNA form, the CDR3 reads TGTGCCAGCAGCCACAAGGGGGCAATAGGGGAGACCCAGTACTTC.

The genes are TRBV7-9 and TRBJ1-4, with D unclear. CDR3 size: 15 residues. Per germline, CDR1 SEHNR and CDR2 FQNEAQ (reference sequence). Trimming pared 1 base from V and 1 base from J, leaving 7 bases between. The CDR3 coding sequence is TGTGCCAGCAGCTTAGGTCTCAGAACTAATGAAAAACTGTTTTTT. Translation gives CASSLGLRTNEKLFF. The full variable domain, in which reference TRBV7-9 and TRBJ1-4 provide the parts outside the CDR3, is DTGVSQNPRHKITKRGQNVTFRCDPISEHNRLYWYRQTLGQGPEFLTYFQNEAQLEKSRLLSDRFSAERPKGSFSTLEIQRTEQGDSAMYLCASSLGLRTNEKLFFGSGTQLSVL.